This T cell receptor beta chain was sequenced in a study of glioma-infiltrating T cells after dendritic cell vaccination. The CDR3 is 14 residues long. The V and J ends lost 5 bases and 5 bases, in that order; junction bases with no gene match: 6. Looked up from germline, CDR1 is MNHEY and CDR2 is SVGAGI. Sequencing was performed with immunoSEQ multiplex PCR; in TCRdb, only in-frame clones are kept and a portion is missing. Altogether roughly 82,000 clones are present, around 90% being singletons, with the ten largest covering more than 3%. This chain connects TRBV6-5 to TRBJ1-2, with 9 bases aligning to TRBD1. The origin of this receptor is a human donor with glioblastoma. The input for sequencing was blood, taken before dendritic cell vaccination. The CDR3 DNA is TGTGCCAGCAGTAAAACAGGGGGCGGGTATGGCTACACCTTC. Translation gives CASSKTGGGYGYTF.